The clone carrying this TCR beta chain turned up a few times. What it binds is unknown. Noted time point: newly diagnosed GD, antithyroid drugs for less than 3 months. Preparation of the TCR library used RNA extracted from PBMCs. The sample is drawn from a study of regulatory T cells in long-lasting Graves disease. Study in general: Newly diagnosed Graves' patients took antithyroid drugs under 3 months.

Notes on the study in general: Persistent patients had a count of shared public clonotypes (roughly 2,500) that exceeded that of new patients (around 970).

Germline values: CDR1 LGHDT, CDR2 YNNKEL (reference sequence). The V end was cut by 4 bases, the J end by 4 bases, with 16 bases between. The CDR3 sequence is 16 residues long. To make TCR beta libraries, researchers used iRepertoire HTBI primers and Arm-PCR of CDR3 regions. Using its own MiXCR run on the multiplex PCR reads, TCRdb lists one record per CDR3 protein. The data contain hundreds of thousands of distinct CDR3 sequences, roughly a sixth of them singletons. This same sample was also part of a study on T cells in Graves' hyperthyroidism and ophthalmopathy. That paper adds: Carried out on the TCR CDR3, a first-round RT-PCR used the HTBI primer set.

This chain links TRBV3-1 with TRBJ1-4; TRBD1 might be the D (5 bases). This TCR was recovered from a woman aged 35 to 59 with Graves disease. The specimen comprised peripheral blood mononuclear cells (PBMCs), sampled at new diagnosis, from a patient treated with antithyroid drugs. CDR3 in DNA: TGTGCCAGCAGCCTCCGAGGGAAGGGGTTTAATGAAAAACTGTTTTTT. Residues: CASSLRGKGFNEKLFF.